This T cell receptor beta chain was sequenced for a study of OX40 agonist ivuxolimab in advanced cancers. In the study overall: The costimulatory receptor OX40 (CD134) was targeted by ivuxolimab, a fully human IgG2 agonistic monoclonal antibody. Intravenous ivuxolimab was administered to patients every 2 weeks at six dose levels: 0.01, 0.1, 0.3, 1.5, 3 and 10 mg/kg. Of the roughly 54 dose-escalation patients, hepatocellular carcinoma was present in approximately 20, melanoma in roughly 15, renal cell carcinoma in 9 and head and neck cancer in 9. The dose-escalation cohort was over 70% male with a mean age of approximately 60 years, ranging from roughly 20 to 80. Prior anti-PD-1, anti-PD-L1 or anti-CTLA-4 therapy was permitted, and checkpoint inhibitors had been received by about two fifths of dose-escalation patients. Partial responses occurred in three dose-escalation patients: two with cutaneous melanoma and one with hepatocellular carcinoma. Peripheral TCRbeta sequencing aimed to test whether ivuxolimab altered TCR sequence diversity and caused clonal T-cell expansion. The paper describes the monotherapy dose-escalation part (N ≈ 49 patients) of the phase I trial of ivuxolimab. General conclusions and limits of the study: In the 0.1-3.0 mg/kg groups, partial responders had among the lowest normalized peripheral clonal expansion, particularly in CD8+ T cells. After ivuxolimab, expanded clones were on average more numerous among CD8+ T cells than among CD4+ T cells. Low levels of normalized T-cell clonal expansion were also seen in some nonresponding patients. Clonal expansion of both CD4+ and CD8+ blood T cells was observed from baseline to week 6 at doses 0.1 to 3.0 mg/kg. Antigen specificity was not determined for the clonally expanded peripheral T cells.

On this clone itself: No cognate antigen has been identified for it. Base qualities are not at hand, and no much larger clone is one base apart.

Patients with a history of autoimmune disease or receiving systemic immunosuppression were excluded from the trial. Peripheral blood for TCR sequencing was drawn from every dose cohort at baseline, at cycle 4 day 1 and at cycle 7 day 1. The samples were drawn from a first-in-human, open-label, multicenter phase I dose-escalation trial of ivuxolimab. Adults with locally advanced or metastatic melanoma, renal cell, hepatocellular, or head and neck squamous cell carcinoma were enrolled in the trial. Before TCR sequencing, CD4+ T cells and CD8+ T cells from peripheral blood were sorted into separate populations. Genomic DNA was extracted from sorted cells for sequencing of the TCRbeta CDR3 region. TCRbeta CDR3 regions were sequenced using the immunoSEQ Assay. TCRdb's version of the immuneACCESS table is confined to in-frame rearrangements and falls short of the full clone set. An unresolved V gene accounts for under half of the shortfall where checked; the remainder is of unknown origin. This sample has 55,000 to 65,000 clones in its table, and 70% to 90% of those were observed once. The ten largest clones capture about 0.76% of the sample.

The germline V gene provides CDR1 SGHRS and CDR2 YFSETQ. The CDR3 numbers 16 residues from cysteine through phenylalanine. The read is trimmed to its CDR3 DNA, 48 bases read in frame from base 1. Relative to germline, V is missing 4 bases and J is missing 4 bases, with 10 bases of the junction outside any gene match. The receptor's source is an adult with an advanced solid tumor such as melanoma, head and neck, liver or kidney cancer. Sequenced here: CD4+ or CD8+ T cells sorted from blood, sampled in a trial of the OX40 agonist ivuxolimab. The sequence joins TRBV5-1 to TRBJ2-5; 10 nucleotides in the junction match TRBD1. The DNA sequence is as follows: TGCGCCAGCAGCCCGGGGGACAGGGGCTGGGGAGAGACCCAGTACTTC. It translates to CASSPGDRGWGETQYF.